This TCR beta chain emerged from a study of post-analysis software for immune sequencing data. Findings and limits, study-wide: Strong co-clustering by F measure was evident for samples that had been prepared in the same batch. Patients showed TRBV5-6, TRBV5-1 and TRBV20-1 among five TRBV segments more frequent than in controls.

cDNA libraries of TCR beta carried unique molecular identifiers. Input of roughly 0.9 to 11 million T cells yielded 550,000 or so cDNA molecules. TCRdb re-derived calls from the PCR reads in MiXCR, one entry per CDR3 protein. The sample includes approximately 690,000 distinct CDR3 sequences, around 60% of them seen just once. The table lists this clonotype with a few counts. Its antigen is not identified. The length of the CDR3 is 15 residues. V lost 1 base and J lost 0; bases outside the gene matches: 2. Germline V CDR1 and CDR2: SGHNT, YYREEE (reference sequence). The chain is built from TRBV5-4 and TRBJ2-3; TRBD1 matches 7 bases. This TCR derives from a girl aged 2 to 9 with multiple sclerosis. Sequenced input: blood. The DNA of the CDR3 is TGTGCCAGCAGCTTGTACAGGGGTAGCACAGATACGCAGTATTTT. Translation gives CASSLYRGSTDTQYF.